This T cell receptor beta chain was identified in a study of control samples from healthy donors and cancer patients. The CDR3 extends over 14 amino acids. The J segment lost 6 bases and the V segment lost 0 bases, leaving 5 bases of the junction unmatched. The germline gives CDR1 SGHRS, CDR2 YFSETQ. TCRdb's copy holds only in-frame clones and misses some; the assay was immunoSEQ multiplex PCR. The table lists 89,000 or so clones, more than 70% of them singletons. The V and J genes are TRBV5-1 and TRBJ1-2; 7 nucleotides line up with TRBD1. The receptor was derived from a man aged 45 to 65 in good health. Sequencing used blood. CDR3 amino acids: CASSLDIGGDGYTF. CDR3 bases: TGCGCCAGCAGCTTGGATATAGGGGGCGATGGCTACACCTTC.